What follows are 25 T cell receptor beta chains derived from one specimen sequenced in a study of PD-1 blockade in mismatch repair-deficient tumors. Assay used: immunoSEQ multiplex PCR; TCRdb lists only in-frame clones, some missing. This repertoire shows more than 95,000 clones, about 86% found once; its top ten account for approximately 13%. The starting material was peripheral blood, obtained 44 weeks after starting pembrolizumab. These receptors came from an adult with mismatch repair-deficient cancer.

The DNA of the CDR3 is TGCGCCAGCAGCCAAGCGTTGCGGGAGCGGGAGCAGTACTTC. Its translation: CASSQALREREQYF. V is TRBV4-1 and J is TRBJ2-7; 7 bases align to TRBD2. The CDR3 loop spans 14 amino acids. V lost 1 base and J lost 7; bases outside the gene matches: 7. The germline gives CDR1 MGHRA, CDR2 YSYEKL.

In this sample, this clone turned up once. This chain uses TRBV9 with TRBJ2-2; 7 bases align to TRBD2. Germline CDR1 SGDLS, CDR2 YYNGEE. J gave up 5 bases and V 4 bases, and 5 bases lay outside the gene matches. This CDR3 is 14 amino acids long. The CDR3 is CASSSGGKTGELFF. CDR3 nucleotides: TGTGCCAGCAGCTCCGGGGGGAAGACCGGGGAGCTGTTTTTT.

The chain links TRBV19 to TRBJ2-7; D is uncertain. The CDR3 sequence is 14 residues long. The germline gives CDR1 LNHDA, CDR2 SQIVND (reference sequence). V was trimmed by 3 bases and J by 3 bases, leaving 12 bases between them. The CDR3 spells CASSIGSGFYEQYF. The CDR3 nucleotides read TGTGCCAGTAGTATTGGTTCAGGCTTCTACGAGCAGTACTTC.

This chain links TRBV18 with TRBJ2-3; D is ambiguous. Germline CDR1 KGHSH, CDR2 LQKENI. The V end was cut by 5 bases, the J end by 0 bases, with 6 bases between. The CDR3 contains 13 residues. The CDR3 is CASSKESTDTQYF. The CDR3 DNA reads TGTGCCAGCTCAAAAGAGAGCACAGATACGCAGTATTTT.

The rearrangement uses TRBV5-1 and TRBJ2-7, with D perhaps assigned TRBD1 or TRBD2 (5 bases each). This CDR3 has 15 amino acids. The V gene lost 0 bases and the J gene lost 4 bases, with 14 bases spanning the gap. From germline, CDR1 is SGHRS and CDR2 YFSETQ. The CDR3 here is CASSLEGQTGYEQYF. As DNA, the CDR3 is TGCGCCAGCAGCTTGGAGGGGCAAACGGGGTACGAGCAGTACTTC. The full variable domain, with the rest looked up from reference TRBV5-1 and TRBJ2-7, is KAGVTQTPRYLIKTRGQQVTLSCSPISGHRSVSWYQQTPGQGLQFLFEYFSETQRNKGNFPGRFSGRQFSNSRSEMNVSTLELGDSALYLCASSLEGQTGYEQYFGPGTRLTVT.

The rearrangement uses TRBV7-9 and TRBJ2-3; D possibly corresponds to TRBD2 (6 bases). The length of the CDR3 is 17 residues. CDR1 and CDR2 from the germline V gene are SEHNR and FQNEAQ (reference sequence). The ends were cut back, 1 base at V and 0 bases at J, with 14 bases in the middle. The CDR3 region has the DNA TGTGCCAGCAGCTTAGTAGGGGTGGACTATAGCACAGATACGCAGTATTTT. Its translation: CASSLVGVDYSTDTQYF.

The V gene is TRBV6-5, the J gene TRBJ2-7; perhaps TRBD1 as D (6 bases). This CDR3 is built from 15 residues. Trimming cost V 5 bases and J 3 bases, with 17 bases left between them. CDR1 and CDR2 (germline): MNHEY, SVGAGI. The CDR3: CASSPQGQRNYEQYF. The CDR3 coding sequence is TGTGCCAGCAGTCCTCAAGGACAGCGGAACTACGAGCAGTACTTC.

The chain links TRBV11-3 to TRBJ1-3; D call uncertain. Germline V gene data show CDR1 as SGHNT and CDR2 as YENEEA. The V gene lost 1 base and the J gene lost 4 bases, with 11 bases spanning the gap. The CDR3 is 15 residues long. In DNA form, the CDR3 reads TGTGCCAGCAGCTTAGCCTCGGCGACGGGAAACACCATATATTTT. Its translation: CASSLASATGNTIYF.

CDR3 coding DNA: TGTGCCAGCAGCGGGAGGACAGGGGAAATATCTGGGGCCAACGTCCTGACTTTC. Translated: CASSGRTGEISGANVLTF. The V call is TRBV9, the J call TRBJ2-6; 9 nucleotides line up with TRBD1. Per germline, CDR1 SGDLS and CDR2 YYNGEE. V lost 3 bases to trimming and J lost 1 base; unmatched junction nucleotides: 8. The CDR3 loop spans 18 amino acids.

The chain couples TRBV28 to TRBJ2-3; 10 bases are a match to TRBD1. CDR3 length equals 24 residues. In germline, CDR1 is MDHEN, CDR2 SYDVKM. J was trimmed by 0 bases and V by 5 bases; bases with no gene match: 29. CDR3 bases: TGTGCCAGCAGTCTTAATTATAGGGTCGAACCGGGACAGGGGTTTACGGAGAGCACAGATACGCAGTATTTT. It codes for CASSLNYRVEPGQGFTESTDTQYF.

The J gene is TRBJ2-5, the V gene TRBV2, with 9 bases identical to TRBD1. Losses at the gene ends were 6 bases for V and 5 bases for J; bases not matched to a gene: 7. The CDR3 runs 14 residues. The germline V gene has CDR1 SNHLY and CDR2 FYNNEI. The CDR3 is CASSPDRGRETQYF. The CDR3 DNA follows: TGTGCCAGCAGCCCCGACAGGGGGAGGGAGACCCAGTACTTC.

The V and J genes are TRBV6-5 and TRBJ2-2; 10 bases are a match to TRBD1. V was clipped by 4 bases and J by 5 bases; unmatched bases: 7. Germline V CDR1 and CDR2: MNHEY, SVGAGI. The CDR3 totals 16 residues. The CDR3 DNA reads as TGTGCCAGCAGTTTCAGACAGGGGGCGCGTACCGGGGAGCTGTTTTTT. It specifies CASSFRQGARTGELFF.

The chain employs TRBV5-1 and TRBJ2-7; D may be TRBD1 or TRBD2 (5 bases each). Germline assignment: CDR1 SGHRS and CDR2 YFSETQ. The CDR3 loop spans 16 amino acids. Trimming took 5 bases from V and 4 from J, leaving 22 bases between them. The CDR3 sequence is CASRPVGLAGRYEQYF. The CDR3 DNA follows: TGCGCCAGCAGACCTGTGGGGCTAGCCGGACGATACGAGCAGTACTTC.

The chain uses TRBV19 and TRBJ2-1, with 10 nucleotides matching TRBD2. The CDR3 loop spans 16 amino acids. With 7 bases clipped from V and 4 bases from J, the junction kept 10 bases outside the gene matches. Looked up from germline, CDR1 is LNHDA and CDR2 is SQIVND (reference sequence). This chain's CDR3 is CASTLSAGGSYNEQFF. As DNA, the CDR3 is TGTGCCAGTACCCTGTCAGCGGGAGGGTCTTACAATGAGCAGTTCTTC. Looking up the rest from reference TRBV19 and TRBJ2-1 gives the full variable domain: DGGITQSPKYLFRKEGQNVTLSCEQNLNHDAMYWYRQDPGQGLRLIYYSQIVNDFQKGDIAEGYSVSREKKESFPLTVTSAQKNPTAFYLCASTLSAGGSYNEQFFGPGTRLTVL.

The CDR3 region is CASSPIAGGPVEQFF. The DNA of the CDR3 is TGCGCCAGCAGCCCCATAGCGGGAGGGCCTGTTGAGCAGTTCTTC. This chain links TRBV4-1 with TRBJ2-1, with 11 bases lining up with TRBD2. CDR1 and CDR2 (germline): MGHRA, YSYEKL. This CDR3 spans 15 amino acids. The trim removed 4 bases at V and 9 bases at J, leaving 8 bases unmatched.

This clone appeared once. The chain uses TRBV5-8 and TRBJ2-5; D may be TRBD1 or TRBD2 (6 bases each). The CDR3 has 15 residues. V was cut by 4 bases and J by 4 bases, with 17 bases left in between. Germline CDR1 and CDR2: SGHTS and YDEGEE. The CDR3 DNA reads TGTGCCAGCAGCGCAGGGGAGGCCCTACGAGAGACCCAGTACTTC. This codes for CASSAGEALRETQYF.

The chain has TRBV7-2 and TRBJ1-5, with D perhaps TRBD1 (5 bases). Germline CDR1 and CDR2: SGHTA and FQGNSA. The CDR3 extends over 14 amino acids. The V gene lost 5 bases and the J gene lost 4 bases, with 12 bases spanning the gap. The CDR3 nucleotides read TGTGCCAGCAGCCGGGGGTCAGGGAATCAGCCCCAGCATTTT. Protein product: CASSRGSGNQPQHF.

The chain joins TRBV10-3 to TRBJ2-2; the D is unclear. The length of the CDR3 is 15 residues. Germline loops: CDR1 ENHRY, CDR2 SYGVKD. Trimming removed 6 bases from V and 1 base from J, with 12 bases in between. CDR3 protein: CAISDDGLNTGELFF. The DNA of the CDR3 is TGTGCCATCAGCGACGACGGCCTGAACACCGGGGAGCTGTTTTTT.

The chain links TRBV6-1 to TRBJ2-3; D is unclear. The V gene's germline CDR1 is MNHNS and CDR2 SASEGT. This CDR3 region has 14 residues. The V gene lost 0 bases and the J gene lost 4 bases, with 8 bases spanning the gap. This CDR3 reads CASSEAQPPDTQYF. As DNA, the CDR3 is TGTGCCAGCAGTGAAGCGCAGCCTCCAGATACGCAGTATTTT.

The V gene is TRBV7-2, the J gene TRBJ2-1, with 15 bases lining up with TRBD2. J lost 8 bases, V lost 1 base, and 6 bases had no gene match. This CDR3 contains 17 residues. Per the germline V gene, CDR1 is SGHTA and CDR2 is FQGNSA. CDR3: CASSLDWTSGREDEQFF. CDR3 sequence (DNA): TGTGCCAGCAGCTTAGACTGGACTAGCGGGAGGGAGGATGAGCAGTTCTTC.

The genes are TRBV5-6 and TRBJ2-1; TRBD2 aligns across 11 bases. Germline V gene lookup returns CDR1 SGHDT and CDR2 YYEEEE. The CDR3 contains 15 residues. Trimming removed 0 bases from V and 7 bases from J; junction bases left unmatched: 3. CDR3 residues: CASSLGPSGRNEQFF. The CDR3 DNA is TGTGCCAGCAGCTTGGGTCCTAGCGGGAGGAATGAGCAGTTCTTC.

The chain couples TRBV28 to TRBJ1-5; D gene ambiguous. V dropped 7 bases and J dropped 3 bases, with 10 bases sitting between them. Germline assignment: CDR1 MDHEN and CDR2 SYDVKM. The CDR3 consists of 13 residues. The CDR3 is CASTAAFNQPQHF. The CDR3, as DNA: TGTGCCAGCACGGCAGCATTCAATCAGCCCCAGCATTTT.

This clone showed up just a few times. The rearrangement links TRBV7-9 to TRBJ1-1; a possible D gene is TRBD1 (6 bases). There are 12 residues in the CDR3. Germline V gene data show CDR1 as SEHNR and CDR2 as FQNEAQ (reference sequence). The V end lost 1 base, the J end lost 6 bases, and 6 bases lay between the germline ends. CDR3 sequence (DNA): TGTGCCAGCAGCTTAGGGACAGCTGAAGCTTTCTTT. This gives the protein CASSLGTAEAFF. The full variable domain, rest sourced from reference TRBV7-9 and TRBJ1-1, is DTGVSQNPRHKITKRGQNVTFRCDPISEHNRLYWYRQTLGQGPEFLTYFQNEAQLEKSRLLSDRFSAERPKGSFSTLEIQRTEQGDSAMYLCASSLGTAEAFFGQGTRLTVV.

This clone was seen only a few times. The CDR3 protein is CAWSVVQGGQPQHF. CDR3 nucleotide sequence: TGTGCCTGGAGTGTAGTGCAGGGAGGTCAGCCCCAGCATTTT. J is TRBJ1-5 and V is TRBV30, with D possibly being TRBD1 (5 bases). The CDR3 runs to 14 residues. Germline lookup yields CDR1 GTSNPN and CDR2 SVGIG (reference sequence). The V gene lost 0 bases and the J gene lost 6 bases, with 12 bases spanning the gap. The full variable domain, completed using reference TRBV30 and TRBJ1-5, is SQTIHQWPATLVQPVGSPLSLECTVEGTSNPNLYWYRQAAGRGLQLLFYSVGIGQISSEVPQNLSASRPQDRQFILSSKKLLLSDSGFYLCAWSVVQGGQPQHFGDGTRLSIL.

V is TRBV5-6 and J is TRBJ2-7; 9 positions match TRBD1. CDR1 SGHDT and CDR2 YYEEEE come from the germline V gene. V trimming: 4 bases; J trimming: 3 bases; junction bases outside the gene matches: 14. The CDR3 has 17 residues. The CDR3 coding sequence is TGTGCCAGCAGCAGACATAGGACAGGGGCTATACTCTACGAGCAGTACTTC. Translation: CASSRHRTGAILYEQYF.